This TCR beta chain was retrieved from a study of CD8 T cells in Susac syndrome. Trimming left V 7 bases short and J 4 bases short, with 11 bases between. Germline V CDR1 and CDR2: MNHNS, SASEGT. The CDR3 contains 13 residues. A quantity of about 0.5 to 1 ug RNA underwent reverse transcription using random hexamers. TCRdb used MiXCR to reprocess the immunoSEQ multiplex PCR reads, holding one entry per CDR3 protein. The sample records almost 450,000 distinct CDR3 sequences, around 85% being singletons. Input material: CD8+ T cells from PBMCs. The sequence was collected from a human donor with multiple sclerosis. The rearrangement uses TRBV6-1 and TRBJ1-3; no clear D. CDR3 bases: TGTGCCAGCAATCCGGCGGGAGGAAACACCATATATTTT. Protein product: CASNPAGGNTIYF.